The sequence of this T cell receptor (beta chain) was determined in a study of T cells after yellow fever vaccination. Overall study findings and caveats: Although the secondary response was weaker, it peaked faster, at day 5 versus 15. Clonotype sharing between CD4 and CD8 compartments was small.

As concerns this clonotype: What it binds is unknown.

CDR1 and CDR2 from the germline V gene are SGHDT and YYEEEE. With V trimmed by 2 bases and J by 4 bases, 5 bases remained unmatched. The CDR3 loop spans 14 amino acids. From the 5' RACE reads, TCRdb called clonotypes with MiXCR, one entry per CDR3 protein. This repertoire shows some 200,000 distinct CDR3 sequences, roughly 11% found once; its top ten account for about 38%. This clonotype was obtained from a man aged 18 to 30 who received the YFV17D yellow fever vaccine. The specimen comprised CD8+ T cells sorted from PBMCs, sampled 15 days after the yellow fever booster vaccination. The V and J genes are TRBV5-6 and TRBJ1-1; 7 nucleotides line up with TRBD1. As DNA, the CDR3 is TGTGCCAGCAGCTTTAGAACAGGGGTCACTGAAGCTTTCTTT. Translation gives CASSFRTGVTEAFF.